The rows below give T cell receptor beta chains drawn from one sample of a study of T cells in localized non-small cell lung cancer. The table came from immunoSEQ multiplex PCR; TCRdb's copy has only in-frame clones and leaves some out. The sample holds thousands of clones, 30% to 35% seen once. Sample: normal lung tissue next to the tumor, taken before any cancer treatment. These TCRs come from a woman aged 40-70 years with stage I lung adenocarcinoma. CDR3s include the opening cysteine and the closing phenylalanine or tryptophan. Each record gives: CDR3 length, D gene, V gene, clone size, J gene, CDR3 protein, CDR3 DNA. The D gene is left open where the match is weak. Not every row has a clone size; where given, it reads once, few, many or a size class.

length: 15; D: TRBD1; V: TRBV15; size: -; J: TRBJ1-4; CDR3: CATSSWDRDNEKLFF; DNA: TGTGCCACCAGCAGCTGGGACAGGGACAATGAAAAACTGTTTTTT
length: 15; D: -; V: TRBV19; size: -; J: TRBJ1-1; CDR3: CASSGPPEWNTEAFF; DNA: TGTGCCAGTAGCGGACCCCCCGAATGGAACACTGAAGCTTTCTTT
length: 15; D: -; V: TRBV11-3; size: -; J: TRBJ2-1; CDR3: CASSKDSAGYNEQFF; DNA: TGTGCCAGCAGCAAAGATTCAGCAGGGTACAATGAGCAGTTCTTC
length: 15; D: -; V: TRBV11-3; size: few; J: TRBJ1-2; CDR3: CASSPGRTDNYGYTF; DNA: TGTGCCAGCAGCCCCGGAAGGACGGATAACTATGGCTACACCTTC
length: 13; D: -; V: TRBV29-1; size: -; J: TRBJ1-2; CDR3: CSVVSRARGGYTF; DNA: TGCAGCGTTGTGAGTCGTGCGAGAGGTGGCTACACCTTC
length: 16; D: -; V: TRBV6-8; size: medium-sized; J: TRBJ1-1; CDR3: CASSSPPLSWLAEAFF; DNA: TGTGCCAGCAGTTCCCCACCCCTCTCTTGGTTGGCTGAAGCTTTCTTT
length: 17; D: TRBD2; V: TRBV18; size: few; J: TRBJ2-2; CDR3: CASSPPELAGGTGELFF; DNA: TGTGCCAGCTCACCACCGGAGCTAGCGGGTGGCACCGGGGAGCTGTTTTTT
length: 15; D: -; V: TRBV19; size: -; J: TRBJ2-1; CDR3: CASSTVPDYNTEQFF; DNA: TGTGCCAGTAGTACCGTGCCGGACTACAATACTGAGCAGTTCTTC
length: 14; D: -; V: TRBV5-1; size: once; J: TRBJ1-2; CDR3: CASSLEAGNYGYTF; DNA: TGCGCCAGCAGCTTGGAGGCAGGGAACTATGGCTACACCTTC
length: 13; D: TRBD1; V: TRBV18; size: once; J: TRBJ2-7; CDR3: CASSPRDSYEQYF; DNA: TGTGCCAGCTCACCAAGGGACAGCTACGAGCAGTACTTC
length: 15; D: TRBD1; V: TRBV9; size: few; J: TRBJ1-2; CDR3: CASSEARAGGYGYTF; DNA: TGTGCCAGCAGTGAAGCGCGGGCAGGGGGGTATGGCTACACCTTC
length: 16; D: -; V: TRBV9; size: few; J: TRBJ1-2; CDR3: CASSEGDGLYLYGYTF; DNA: TGTGCCAGCAGCGAGGGGGACGGACTATACCTCTATGGCTACACCTTC
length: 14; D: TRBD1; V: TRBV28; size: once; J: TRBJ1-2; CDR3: CASSSLTGVNGYTF; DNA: TGTGCCAGCAGCTCCCTGACAGGGGTAAATGGCTACACCTTC
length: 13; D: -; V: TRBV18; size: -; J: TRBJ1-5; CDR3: CASSPGDNQPQHF; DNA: TGTGCCAGCTCACCGGGGGACAATCAGCCCCAGCATTTT
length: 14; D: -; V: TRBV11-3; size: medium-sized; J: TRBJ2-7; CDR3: CASSLTSAWDEQYF; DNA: TGTGCCAGCAGCTTGACGAGCGCGTGGGACGAGCAGTACTTC
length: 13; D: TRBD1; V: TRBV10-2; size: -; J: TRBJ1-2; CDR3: CASSEDRAYGYTF; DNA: TGCGCCAGCAGCGAGGACAGGGCCTATGGCTACACCTTC
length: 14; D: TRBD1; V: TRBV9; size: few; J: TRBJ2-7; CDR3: CASSAQDRAYEQYF; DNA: TGTGCCAGCAGCGCACAGGACAGGGCGTACGAGCAGTACTTC
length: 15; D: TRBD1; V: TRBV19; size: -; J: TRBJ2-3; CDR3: CASNPDRASTDTQYF; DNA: TGTGCCAGTAACCCCGACAGGGCTAGCACAGATACGCAGTATTTT
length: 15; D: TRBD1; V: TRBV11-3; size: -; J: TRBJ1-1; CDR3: CASSSTGVPNTEAFF; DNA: TGTGCCAGCAGCTCCACAGGGGTACCTAACACTGAAGCTTTCTTT
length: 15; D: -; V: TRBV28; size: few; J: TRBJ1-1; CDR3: CASRPSGGLMTEAFF; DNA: TGTGCCAGCAGGCCCTCGGGGGGGCTCATGACTGAAGCTTTCTTT
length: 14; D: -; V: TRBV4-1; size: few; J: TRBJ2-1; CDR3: CASSQDRWYNEQFF; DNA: TGCGCCAGCAGCCAAGATCGGTGGTACAATGAGCAGTTCTTC
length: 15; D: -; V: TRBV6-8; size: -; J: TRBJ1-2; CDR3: CASSYSTQENYGYTF; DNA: TGTGCCAGCAGTTACTCGACACAGGAAAACTATGGCTACACCTTC
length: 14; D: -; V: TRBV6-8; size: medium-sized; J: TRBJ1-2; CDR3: CATTAQEGDYGYTF; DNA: TGTGCCACCACAGCGCAGGAAGGGGACTATGGCTACACCTTC
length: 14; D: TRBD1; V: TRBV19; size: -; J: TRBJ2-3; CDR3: CASAGTASTDTQYF; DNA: TGTGCCAGTGCCGGGACAGCTAGCACAGATACGCAGTATTTT
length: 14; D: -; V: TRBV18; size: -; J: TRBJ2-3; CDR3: CASSRFGAGDTQYF; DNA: TGTGCCAGCTCAAGGTTCGGGGCGGGAGATACGCAGTATTTT
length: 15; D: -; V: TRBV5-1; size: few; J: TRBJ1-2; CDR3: CASSQDSGAGYGYTF; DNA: TGCGCCAGCAGCCAAGATAGCGGGGCTGGCTATGGCTACACCTTC
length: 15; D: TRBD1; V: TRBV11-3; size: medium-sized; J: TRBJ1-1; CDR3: CASSHRDRGVTEAFF; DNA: TGTGCCAGCAGCCACCGGGACAGGGGTGTCACTGAAGCTTTCTTT
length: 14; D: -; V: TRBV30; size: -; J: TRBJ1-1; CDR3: CAWKSNNLNTEAFF; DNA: TGTGCCTGGAAATCGAACAATTTGAACACTGAAGCTTTCTTT
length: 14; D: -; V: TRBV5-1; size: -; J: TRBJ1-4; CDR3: CASSLGFTREKLFF; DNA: TGCGCCAGCAGCTTGGGATTTACACGAGAAAAACTGTTTTTT
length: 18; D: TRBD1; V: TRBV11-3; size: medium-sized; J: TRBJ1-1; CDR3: CASSLSFGQGAERTEAFF; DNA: TGTGCCAGCAGCCTCAGTTTTGGACAGGGGGCGGAGAGGACTGAAGCTTTCTTT
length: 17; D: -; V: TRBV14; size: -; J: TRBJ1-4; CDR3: CASSQEPKLTANEKLFF; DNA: TGTGCCAGCAGCCAAGAGCCCAAGTTGACAGCAAATGAAAAACTGTTTTTT
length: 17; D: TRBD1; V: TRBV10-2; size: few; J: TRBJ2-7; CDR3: CASTPTAGQGGAYEQYF; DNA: TGCGCCAGCACCCCCACAGCGGGACAGGGAGGGGCCTACGAGCAGTACTTC
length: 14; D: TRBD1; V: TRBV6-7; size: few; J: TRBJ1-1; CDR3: CASRRPGGSTEAFF; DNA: TGTGCCAGCAGACGACCAGGGGGCTCGACTGAAGCTTTCTTT
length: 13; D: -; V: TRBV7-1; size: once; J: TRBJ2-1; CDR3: CASSLAFANEQFF; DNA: TGTGCCAGCAGCTTAGCGTTTGCCAATGAGCAGTTCTTC
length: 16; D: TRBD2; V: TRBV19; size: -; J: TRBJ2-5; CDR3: CASSQLTSGGLETQYF; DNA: TGTGCCAGTAGTCAATTGACTAGCGGGGGGTTGGAGACCCAGTACTTC
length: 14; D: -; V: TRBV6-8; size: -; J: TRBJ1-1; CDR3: CASSYKEANTEAFF; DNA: TGTGCCAGCAGTTACAAGGAAGCGAACACTGAAGCTTTCTTT
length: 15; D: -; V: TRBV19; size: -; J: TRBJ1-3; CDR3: CASSRGGDRGNTIYF; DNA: TGTGCCAGTAGCCGTGGCGGGGATAGGGGAAACACCATATATTTT
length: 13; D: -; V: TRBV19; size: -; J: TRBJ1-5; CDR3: CASSGGQHQPQHF; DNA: TGTGCCAGTAGTGGAGGACAGCATCAGCCCCAGCATTTT